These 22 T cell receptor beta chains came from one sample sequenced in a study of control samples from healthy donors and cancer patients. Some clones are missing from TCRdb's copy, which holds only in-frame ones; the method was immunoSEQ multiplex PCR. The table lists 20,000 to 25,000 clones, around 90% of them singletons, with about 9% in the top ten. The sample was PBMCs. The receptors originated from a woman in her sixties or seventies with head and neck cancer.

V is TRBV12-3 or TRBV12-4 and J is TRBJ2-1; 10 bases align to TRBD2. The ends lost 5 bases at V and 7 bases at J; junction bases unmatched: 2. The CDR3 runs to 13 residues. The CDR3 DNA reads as TGTGCCAGCAGTCGACTAGCGGGTAATGAGCAGTTCTTC. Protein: CASSRLAGNEQFF.

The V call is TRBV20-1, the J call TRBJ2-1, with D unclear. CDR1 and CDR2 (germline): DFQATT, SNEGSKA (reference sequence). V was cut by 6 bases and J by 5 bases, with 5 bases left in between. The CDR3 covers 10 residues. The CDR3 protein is CSAIDNEQFF. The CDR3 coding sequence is TGCAGTGCAATAGACAATGAGCAGTTCTTC.

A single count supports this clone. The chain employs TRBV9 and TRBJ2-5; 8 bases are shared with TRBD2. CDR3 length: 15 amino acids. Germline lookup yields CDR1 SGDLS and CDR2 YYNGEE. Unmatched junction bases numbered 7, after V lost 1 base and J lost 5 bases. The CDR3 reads CASSVLSGSLETQYF. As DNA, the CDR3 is TGTGCCAGCAGCGTACTGAGCGGGAGTTTGGAGACCCAGTACTTC.

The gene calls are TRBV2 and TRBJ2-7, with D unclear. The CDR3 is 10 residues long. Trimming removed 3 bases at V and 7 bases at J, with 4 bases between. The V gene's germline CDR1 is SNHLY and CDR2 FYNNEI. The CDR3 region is CASSEKEQYF. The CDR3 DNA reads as TGTGCCAGCAGTGAGAAGGAGCAGTACTTC. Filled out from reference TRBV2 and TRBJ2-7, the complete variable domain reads EPEVTQTPSHQVTQMGQEVILRCVPISNHLYFYWYRQILGQKVEFLVSFYNNEISEKSEIFDDQFSVERPDGSNFTLKIRSTKLEDSAMYFCASSEKEQYFGPGTRLTVT.

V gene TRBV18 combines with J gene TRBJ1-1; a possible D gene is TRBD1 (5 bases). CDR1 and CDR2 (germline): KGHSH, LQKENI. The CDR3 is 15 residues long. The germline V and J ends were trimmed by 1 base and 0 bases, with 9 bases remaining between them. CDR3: CASSPRGTLNTEAFF. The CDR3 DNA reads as TGTGCCAGCTCACCACGGGGGACCTTGAACACTGAAGCTTTCTTT.

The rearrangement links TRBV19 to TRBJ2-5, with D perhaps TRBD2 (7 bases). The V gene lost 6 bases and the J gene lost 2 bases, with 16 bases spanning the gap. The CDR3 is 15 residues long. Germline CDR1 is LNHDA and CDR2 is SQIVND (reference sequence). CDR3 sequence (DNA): TGTGCCAGTAGCTCCAGGGGAGGGGCACAAGAGACCCAGTACTTC. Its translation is CASSSRGGAQETQYF.

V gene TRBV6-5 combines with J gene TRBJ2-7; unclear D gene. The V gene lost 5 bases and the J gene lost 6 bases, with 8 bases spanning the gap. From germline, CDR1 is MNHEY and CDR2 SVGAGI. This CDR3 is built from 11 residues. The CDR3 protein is CASSPPTEQYF. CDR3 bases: TGTGCCAGCAGTCCCCCCACCGAGCAGTACTTC.

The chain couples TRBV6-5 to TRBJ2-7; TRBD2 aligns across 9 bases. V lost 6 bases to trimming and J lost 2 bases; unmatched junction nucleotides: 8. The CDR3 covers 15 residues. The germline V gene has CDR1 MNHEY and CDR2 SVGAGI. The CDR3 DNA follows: TGTGCCAGCAGAGGTCCTAGCGGGGCAACCTACGAGCAGTACTTC. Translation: CASRGPSGATYEQYF.

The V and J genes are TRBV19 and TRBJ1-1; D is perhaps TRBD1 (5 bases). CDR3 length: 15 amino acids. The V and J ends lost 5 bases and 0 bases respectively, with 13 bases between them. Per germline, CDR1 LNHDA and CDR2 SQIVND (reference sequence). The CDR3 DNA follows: TGTGCCAGTAGTCCTCGTGGGGGGGTGAACACTGAAGCTTTCTTT. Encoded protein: CASSPRGGVNTEAFF.

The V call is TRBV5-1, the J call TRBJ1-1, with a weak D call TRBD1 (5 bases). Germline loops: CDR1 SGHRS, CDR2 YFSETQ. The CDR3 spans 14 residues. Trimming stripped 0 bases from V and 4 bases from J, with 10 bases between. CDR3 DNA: TGCGCCAGCAGCTTGGCCGGGGGAGGCACTGAAGCTTTCTTT. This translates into CASSLAGGGTEAFF.

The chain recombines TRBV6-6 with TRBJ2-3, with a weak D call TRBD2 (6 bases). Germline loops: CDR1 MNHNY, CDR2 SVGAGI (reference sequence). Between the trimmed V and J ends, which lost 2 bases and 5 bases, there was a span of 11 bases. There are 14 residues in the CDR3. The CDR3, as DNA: TGTGCCAGCAGTTACCTGACTAGGGAAGATACGCAGTATTTT. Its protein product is CASSYLTREDTQYF.

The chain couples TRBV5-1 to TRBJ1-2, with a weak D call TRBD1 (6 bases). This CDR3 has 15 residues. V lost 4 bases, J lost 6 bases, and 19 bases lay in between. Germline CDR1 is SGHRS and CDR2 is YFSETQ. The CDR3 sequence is CASSPRGGAVDGYTF. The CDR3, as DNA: TGCGCCAGCAGCCCCCGAGGGGGGGCGGTGGATGGCTACACCTTC.

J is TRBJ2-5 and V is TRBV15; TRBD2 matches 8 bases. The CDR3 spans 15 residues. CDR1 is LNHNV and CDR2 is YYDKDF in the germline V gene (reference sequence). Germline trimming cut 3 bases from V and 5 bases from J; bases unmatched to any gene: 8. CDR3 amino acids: CATSSVRGGGETQYF. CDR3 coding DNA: TGTGCCACCAGCAGTGTCCGGGGGGGCGGCGAGACCCAGTACTTC.

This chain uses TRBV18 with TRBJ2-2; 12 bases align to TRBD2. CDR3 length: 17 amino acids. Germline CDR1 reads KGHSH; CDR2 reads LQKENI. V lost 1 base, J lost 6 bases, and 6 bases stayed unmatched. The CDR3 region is CASSPRRLAGAAGELFF. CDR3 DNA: TGTGCCAGCTCACCACGTCGACTAGCGGGAGCGGCCGGGGAGCTGTTTTTT.

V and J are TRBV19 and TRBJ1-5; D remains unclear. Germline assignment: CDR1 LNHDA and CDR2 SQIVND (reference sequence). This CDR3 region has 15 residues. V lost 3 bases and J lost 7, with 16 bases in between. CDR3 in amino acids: CASSMVEGLIQPQHF. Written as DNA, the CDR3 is TGTGCCAGTAGTATGGTCGAGGGCCTCATCCAGCCCCAGCATTTT.

The DNA for the CDR3 is TGTGCCAGTAGTATGCCCAGCATAGGGGGCCAAGAGACCCAGTACTTC. Its translation: CASSMPSIGGQETQYF. The genes are TRBV19 and TRBJ2-5; a weak D match, TRBD1 (6 bases). Per the germline V gene, CDR1 is LNHDA and CDR2 is SQIVND (reference sequence). This CDR3 is 16 amino acids long. V lost 3 bases and J lost 1, with 15 bases in between.

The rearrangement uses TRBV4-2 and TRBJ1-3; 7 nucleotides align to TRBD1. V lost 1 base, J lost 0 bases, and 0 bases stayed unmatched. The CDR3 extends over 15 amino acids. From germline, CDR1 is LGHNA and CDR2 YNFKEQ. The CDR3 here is CASSQGDSSGNTIYF. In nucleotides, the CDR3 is TGTGCCAGCAGCCAAGGGGACAGCTCTGGAAACACCATATATTTT.

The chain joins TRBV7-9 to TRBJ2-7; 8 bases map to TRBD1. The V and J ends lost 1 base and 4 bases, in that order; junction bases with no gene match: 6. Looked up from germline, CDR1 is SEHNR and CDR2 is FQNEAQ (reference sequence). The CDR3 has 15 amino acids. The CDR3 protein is CASSLEGDRRYEQYF. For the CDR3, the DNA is TGTGCCAGCAGCTTAGAGGGGGACAGGCGTTACGAGCAGTACTTC.

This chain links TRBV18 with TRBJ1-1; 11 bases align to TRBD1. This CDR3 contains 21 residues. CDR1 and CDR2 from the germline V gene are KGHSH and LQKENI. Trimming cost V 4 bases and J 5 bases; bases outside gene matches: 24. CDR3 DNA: TGTGCCAGCTCACAGCAAGGGGGGACAGGGGGAGCCTTTAACGTCGCAACTGAAGCTTTCTTT. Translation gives CASSQQGGTGGAFNVATEAFF. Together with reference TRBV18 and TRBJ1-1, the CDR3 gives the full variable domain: NAGVMQNPRHLVRRRGQEARLRCSPMKGHSHVYWYRQLPEEGLKFMVYLQKENIIDESGMPKERFSAEFPKEGPSILRIQQVVRGDSAAYFCASSQQGGTGGAFNVATEAFFGQGTRLTVV.

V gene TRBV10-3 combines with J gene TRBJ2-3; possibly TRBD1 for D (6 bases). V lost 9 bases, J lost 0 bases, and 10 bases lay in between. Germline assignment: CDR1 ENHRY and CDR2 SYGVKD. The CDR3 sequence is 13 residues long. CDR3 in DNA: TGTGCCATTCAGGGGTCTAGCACAGATACGCAGTATTTT. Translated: CAIQGSSTDTQYF.

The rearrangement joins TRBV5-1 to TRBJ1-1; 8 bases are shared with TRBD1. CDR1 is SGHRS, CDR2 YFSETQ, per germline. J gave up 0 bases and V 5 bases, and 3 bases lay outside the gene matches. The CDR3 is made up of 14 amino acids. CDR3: CASRGTGMNTEAFF. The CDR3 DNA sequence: TGCGCCAGCAGAGGGACAGGCATGAACACTGAAGCTTTCTTT.

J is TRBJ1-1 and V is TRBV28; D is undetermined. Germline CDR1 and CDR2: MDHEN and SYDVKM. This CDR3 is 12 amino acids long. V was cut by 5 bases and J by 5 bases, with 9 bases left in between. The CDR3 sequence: CASSPRETEAFF. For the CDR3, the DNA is TGTGCCAGCAGTCCCCGGGAGACTGAAGCTTTCTTT.